Included here is one T cell receptor (beta chain) sequence, with context. This CDR3 has 15 amino acids. Germline V gives CDR1 SQVTM, CDR2 ANQGSEA. Trimming took off 1 base at V and 1 base at J, with 14 bases between the two ends. Using immunoSEQ multiplex PCR, the repertoire was profiled, and TCRdb retains in-frame clones only, with some absent. The table records more than 75,000 clones, about 94% of them present only once. These data are taken from a study of T cell changes during pregnancy in multiple sclerosis. This material consisted of peripheral blood, taken in the third trimester of pregnancy. V and J are TRBV29-1 and TRBJ2-7, with D possibly TRBD2 on 7 matching bases. This TCR derives from a female donor with multiple sclerosis, enrolled in a pregnancy study. The CDR3 reads CSVEGGGTTSYEQYF. The CDR3 DNA follows: TGCAGCGTTGAAGGCGGGGGCACCACTTCCTACGAGCAGTACTTC.